The present TCR beta chain was sequenced within a study of blood T cell repertoires in COVID-19 (dated by TCRdb to about 2020). Looking at the study overall: The collaborator samples originated in the United States, Italy and Spain and spanned the acute and convalescent phases of COVID-19. Subjects who had been exposed to COVID-19, were actively infected with it, or had recovered from it provided the deeply sampled blood TCRbeta repertoires that made up the dataset. The prospective study material was composed of cDNA or gDNA derived from T cells, B-cell-depleted T cells, or PBMCs. The samples were drawn from two sources: the first 160 participants of the ongoing ImmuneRACE study, and fewer than 1,500 subjects contributed by 6 global collaborators. Where available, HLA class I and class II types were taken from metadata supplied by the sample provider and were not determined by assay-based typing. The repertoires were released in a freely available public database intended as a resource for research on the immune response to SARS-CoV-2. Nearly every sample came with metadata listing a de-identified subject ID, COVID-19 status, age in years and sex.

Enrolling through a virtual design, the prospective study's participants ranged in age from roughly 18 to 89 years and lived across 24 United States geographic areas. In the prospective study, participants were assigned to cohorts based on the clinical history participants reported in a screening survey and a study questionnaire. A participant counted as exposed if, within 2 weeks of entering the study, that participant had been in contact with someone who had a PCR-confirmed or clinician-diagnosed COVID-19 case. Mobile phlebotomists in the prospective study collected whole blood, serum and a nasopharyngeal or oropharyngeal swab from every participant. Over a 2-month period, participants in the prospective study had the option of providing additional blood draws and questionnaires. Before DNA extraction, blood samples from the prospective study were shipped at room temperature or frozen. Study-wide conclusions, independent of this receptor: The amount of clinical and demographic metadata varied by source and participant and was provided uncurated.

Clipping removes 5 bases from V and 4 bases from J, with 9 as the unmatched junction base count. Per the germline V gene (reference sequence), LNHDA is the CDR1 and SQIVND is the CDR2. The CDR3 spans 15 residues, from the cysteine through the phenylalanine. The read is trimmed to its CDR3 DNA, 45 bases read in frame from base 1. The immunoSEQ Assay, a bias-controlled multiplex PCR, was used to amplify TCRbeta CDR3 regions from genomic DNA. In the authors' own workflow: The number of nucleated cells in each sample was estimated from the amplification of reference gene primers within the assay. Sequence reads were collapsed and filtered to measure the absolute abundance of every unique TCRbeta CDR3 rearrangement. For each sample, productive Simpson clonality was calculated by taking the square root of Simpson's diversity index across productive rearrangements. Here the immuneACCESS table is served through TCRdb, limited to in-frame sequences with V and J called. Missing clones are a known gap in these copies; in checked studies unresolved V genes cover under half, and the rest lacks a known reason. V and J calls and clone size are as listed in that table; D and trimming were resolved from the DNA. The sample profile shows some 240,000 clones; over 70% of them were found once. The ten largest clones represent approximately 3.4% of the sample.

As to this clone: Its specific antigen is unknown. No much larger clone exists at a distance of one base, and base qualities are not known.

Rearrangement joined TRBV19 to TRBJ1-2, and 8 junction bases match TRBD1. Sequenced: PBMCs or T cells enriched from blood (not recorded which). The TCR sequence derives from a woman aged 40 to 50 who had been exposed to COVID-19. Read as DNA, the sequence is TGTGCCAGTAGTCCATTCCGACAGGGGTCCTATGGCTACACCTTC. It encodes CASSPFRQGSYGYTF.